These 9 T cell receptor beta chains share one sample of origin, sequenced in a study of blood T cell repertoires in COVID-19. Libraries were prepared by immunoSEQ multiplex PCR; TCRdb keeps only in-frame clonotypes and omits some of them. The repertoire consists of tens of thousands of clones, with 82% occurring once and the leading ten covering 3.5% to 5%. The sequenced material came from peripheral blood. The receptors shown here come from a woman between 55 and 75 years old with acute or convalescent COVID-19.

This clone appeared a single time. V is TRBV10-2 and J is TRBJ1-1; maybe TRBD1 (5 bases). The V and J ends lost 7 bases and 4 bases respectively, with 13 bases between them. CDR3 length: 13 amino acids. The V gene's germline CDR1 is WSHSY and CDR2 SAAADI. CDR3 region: CASTGRVITEAFF. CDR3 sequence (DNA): TGCGCCAGCACGGGCAGGGTAATCACTGAAGCTTTCTTT.

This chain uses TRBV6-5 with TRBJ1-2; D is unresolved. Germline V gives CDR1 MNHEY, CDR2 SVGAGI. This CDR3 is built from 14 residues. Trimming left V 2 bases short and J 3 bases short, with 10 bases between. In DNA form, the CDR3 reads TGTGCCAGCAGTTACGCAGAAGATTACTATGGCTACACCTTC. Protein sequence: CASSYAEDYYGYTF.

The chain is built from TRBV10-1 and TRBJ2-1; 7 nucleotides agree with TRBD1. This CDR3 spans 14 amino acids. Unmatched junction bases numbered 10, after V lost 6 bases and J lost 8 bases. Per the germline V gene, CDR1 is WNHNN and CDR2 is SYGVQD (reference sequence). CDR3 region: CASSVGGQIHEQFF. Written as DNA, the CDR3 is TGCGCCAGCAGCGTTGGGGGACAGATCCATGAGCAGTTCTTC.

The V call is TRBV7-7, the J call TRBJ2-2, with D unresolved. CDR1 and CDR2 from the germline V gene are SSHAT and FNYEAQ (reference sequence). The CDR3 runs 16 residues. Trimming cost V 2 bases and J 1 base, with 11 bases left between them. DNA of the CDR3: TGTGCCAGCAGCTTATCTGGGCCCCAGAACACCGGGGAGCTGTTTTTT. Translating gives CASSLSGPQNTGELFF.

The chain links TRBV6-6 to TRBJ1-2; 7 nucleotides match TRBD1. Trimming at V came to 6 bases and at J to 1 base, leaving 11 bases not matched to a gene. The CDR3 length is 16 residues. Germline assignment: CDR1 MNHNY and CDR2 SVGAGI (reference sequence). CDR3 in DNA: TGTGCCAGCAGATCCCGGACAGGCGGGGTTAACTATGGCTACACCTTC. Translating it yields CASRSRTGGVNYGYTF.

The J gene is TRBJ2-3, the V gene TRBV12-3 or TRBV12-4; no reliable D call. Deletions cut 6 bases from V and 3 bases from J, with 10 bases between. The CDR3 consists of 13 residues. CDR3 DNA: TGTGCCAGCAGCCCCGACACAACAGATACGCAGTATTTT. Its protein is CASSPDTTDTQYF.

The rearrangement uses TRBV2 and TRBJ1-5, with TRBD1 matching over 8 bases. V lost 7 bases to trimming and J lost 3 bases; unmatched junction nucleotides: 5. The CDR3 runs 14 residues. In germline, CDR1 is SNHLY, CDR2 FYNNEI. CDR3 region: CASNGQGLNQPQHF. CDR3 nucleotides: TGTGCCAGCAACGGACAGGGACTCAATCAGCCCCAGCATTTT.

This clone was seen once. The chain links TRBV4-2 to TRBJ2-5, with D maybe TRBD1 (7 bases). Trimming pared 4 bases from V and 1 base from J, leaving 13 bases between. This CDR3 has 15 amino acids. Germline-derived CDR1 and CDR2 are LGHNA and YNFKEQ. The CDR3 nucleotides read TGTGCCAGCAGCCGACGGGGGACAGCCCAAGAGACCCAGTACTTC. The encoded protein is CASSRRGTAQETQYF.

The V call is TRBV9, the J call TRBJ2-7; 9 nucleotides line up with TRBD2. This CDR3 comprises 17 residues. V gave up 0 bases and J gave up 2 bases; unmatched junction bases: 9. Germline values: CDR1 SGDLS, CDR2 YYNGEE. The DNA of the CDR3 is TGTGCCAGCAGCGTAGGAGGAGGGGCTAGCGGGACCTACGAGCAGTACTTC. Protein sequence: CASSVGGGASGTYEQYF.